The rows below give T cell receptor beta chains drawn from one sample of a study of blood T cell repertoires in COVID-19. Profiled with immunoSEQ multiplex PCR; TCRdb holds only in-frame clones, not every one. The sample includes 240,000 or so clones, roughly nine tenths seen only once; the top ten take around 6.9%. The sample taken for sequencing was peripheral blood. Receptors were obtained from a man aged 55 to 70 who had recovered from COVID-19. Each CDR3 is given with its conserved first and last residue. D genes are given only for firm matches. The size field is filled for only some rows; it gives once, few, many or a size class.

CDR3 length: 14; clone size: .; D gene: TRBD2; J gene: TRBJ2-5; V gene: TRBV6-5; CDR3 protein: CASIAGGPGETQYF; CDR3 DNA: TGTGCCAGTATAGCGGGGGGGCCGGGGGAGACCCAGTACTTC
CDR3 length: 13; clone size: .; D gene: .; J gene: TRBJ2-2; V gene: TRBV30; CDR3 protein: CAWSVLDTGELFF; CDR3 DNA: TGTGCCTGGAGTGTACTCGACACCGGGGAGCTGTTTTTT
CDR3 length: 17; clone size: .; D gene: TRBD1; J gene: TRBJ2-3; V gene: TRBV4-1; CDR3 protein: CASSQTNGQGSTDTQYF; CDR3 DNA: TGCGCCAGCAGCCAGACCAACGGACAGGGAAGCACAGATACGCAGTATTTT
CDR3 length: 16; clone size: .; D gene: .; J gene: TRBJ1-6; V gene: TRBV5-1; CDR3 protein: CASSFSTSSYNSPLHF; CDR3 DNA: TGCGCCAGCAGTTTTTCCACGAGCTCCTATAATTCACCCCTCCACTTT
CDR3 length: 16; clone size: .; D gene: TRBD2; J gene: TRBJ2-5; V gene: TRBV5-1; CDR3 protein: CASSLAFGGGQETQYF; CDR3 DNA: TGCGCCAGCAGCTTGGCCTTCGGGGGGGGCCAAGAGACCCAGTACTTC
CDR3 length: 14; clone size: .; D gene: .; J gene: TRBJ2-7; V gene: TRBV5-4; CDR3 protein: CASSIDRSSYEQYF; CDR3 DNA: TGTGCCAGCAGCATTGACAGGAGCTCCTACGAGCAGTACTTC
CDR3 length: 15; clone size: .; D gene: TRBD1; J gene: TRBJ1-3; V gene: TRBV7-9; CDR3 protein: CASSPQGSSGNTIYF; CDR3 DNA: TGTGCCAGCAGCCCACAGGGGAGCTCTGGAAACACCATATATTTT
CDR3 length: 16; clone size: many; D gene: TRBD2; J gene: TRBJ2-3; V gene: TRBV4-2; CDR3 protein: CASSRLGSGGTDTQYF; CDR3 DNA: TGTGCCAGCAGCCGCCTAGGGAGCGGGGGCACAGATACGCAGTATTTT
CDR3 length: 14; clone size: once; D gene: .; J gene: TRBJ1-2; V gene: TRBV3-1/TRBV3-2; CDR3 protein: CASSHHDRTYGYTF; CDR3 DNA: TGTGCCAGCAGCCACCACGACAGAACCTATGGCTACACCTTC
CDR3 length: 17; clone size: .; D gene: TRBD1; J gene: TRBJ1-5; V gene: TRBV23-1; CDR3 protein: CASSQSLRQGQDQPQHF; CDR3 DNA: TGCGCCAGCAGTCAATCGTTGCGACAGGGCCAGGATCAGCCCCAGCATTTT
CDR3 length: 17; clone size: .; D gene: TRBD1; J gene: TRBJ1-2; V gene: TRBV5-1; CDR3 protein: CASSLGPLGTGKSGYTF; CDR3 DNA: TGCGCCAGCAGCTTGGGCCCCCTTGGGACAGGGAAATCGGGCTACACCTTC
CDR3 length: 15; clone size: .; D gene: TRBD1; J gene: TRBJ1-5; V gene: TRBV10-3; CDR3 protein: CAISETGGSNQPQHF; CDR3 DNA: TGTGCCATCAGCGAAACAGGGGGCAGCAATCAGCCCCAGCATTTT
CDR3 length: 15; clone size: .; D gene: .; J gene: TRBJ2-5; V gene: TRBV19; CDR3 protein: CASSIGGWAGETQYF; CDR3 DNA: TGTGCCAGTAGTATAGGGGGCTGGGCCGGGGAGACCCAGTACTTC
CDR3 length: 14; clone size: .; D gene: TRBD1; J gene: TRBJ1-3; V gene: TRBV7-8; CDR3 protein: CASSSGGLRNTIYF; CDR3 DNA: TGTGCCAGCAGTTCAGGGGGATTGAGAAACACCATATATTTT
CDR3 length: 13; clone size: .; D gene: .; J gene: TRBJ1-2; V gene: TRBV6-5; CDR3 protein: CASSSKRGDGYTF; CDR3 DNA: TGTGCCAGCAGTTCCAAGCGGGGGGATGGCTACACCTTC
CDR3 length: 13; clone size: .; D gene: .; J gene: TRBJ1-1; V gene: TRBV9; CDR3 protein: CASSVATGTEAFF; CDR3 DNA: TGTGCCAGCAGCGTAGCTACAGGTACTGAAGCTTTCTTT
CDR3 length: 14; clone size: .; D gene: TRBD2; J gene: TRBJ2-3; V gene: TRBV7-9; CDR3 protein: CASSQSGAGDTQYF; CDR3 DNA: TGTGCCAGCAGCCAAAGCGGGGCGGGGGATACGCAGTATTTT
CDR3 length: 14; clone size: .; D gene: .; J gene: TRBJ1-1; V gene: TRBV27; CDR3 protein: CASSLERVSTEAFF; CDR3 DNA: TGTGCCAGCAGTTTAGAGCGTGTTTCGACTGAAGCTTTCTTT
CDR3 length: 14; clone size: .; D gene: TRBD1; J gene: TRBJ1-2; V gene: TRBV9; CDR3 protein: CASSRIPGTDGYTF; CDR3 DNA: TGTGCCAGCAGCCGGATCCCAGGGACAGACGGCTACACCTTC
CDR3 length: 13; clone size: .; D gene: .; J gene: TRBJ2-1; V gene: TRBV6-5; CDR3 protein: CASSHRVANEQFF; CDR3 DNA: TGTGCCAGCAGTCACCGGGTGGCAAATGAGCAGTTCTTC
CDR3 length: 16; clone size: .; D gene: TRBD2; J gene: TRBJ2-5; V gene: TRBV6-6; CDR3 protein: CASSLWGSGGAQTQYF; CDR3 DNA: TGTGCCAGCAGTCTATGGGGTAGCGGGGGGGCTCAGACCCAGTACTTC
CDR3 length: 16; clone size: .; D gene: .; J gene: TRBJ2-7; V gene: TRBV25-1; CDR3 protein: CASSESGDGGFYEQYF; CDR3 DNA: TGTGCCAGCAGTGAATCGGGGGACGGTGGTTTCTACGAGCAGTACTTC
CDR3 length: 17; clone size: .; D gene: TRBD1; J gene: TRBJ1-1; V gene: TRBV15; CDR3 protein: CATSRPRARGLNTEAFF; CDR3 DNA: TGTGCCACCAGCAGACCCCGAGCCAGGGGGTTGAACACTGAAGCTTTCTTT
CDR3 length: 17; clone size: once; D gene: .; J gene: TRBJ2-1; V gene: TRBV27; CDR3 protein: CASSFDLVGDRYNEQFF; CDR3 DNA: TGTGCCAGCAGTTTCGACCTAGTCGGCGATCGGTACAATGAGCAGTTCTTC
CDR3 length: 14; clone size: few; D gene: .; J gene: TRBJ1-2; V gene: TRBV5-1; CDR3 protein: CASSLGQGKEGYTF; CDR3 DNA: TGCGCCAGCAGCTTGGGCCAGGGGAAAGAAGGCTACACCTTC
CDR3 length: 15; clone size: .; D gene: TRBD1; J gene: TRBJ2-1; V gene: TRBV2; CDR3 protein: CASSEPGQGPNEQFF; CDR3 DNA: TGTGCCAGCAGCGAACCGGGACAGGGACCCAATGAGCAGTTCTTC
CDR3 length: 16; clone size: .; D gene: TRBD1; J gene: TRBJ2-7; V gene: TRBV4-2; CDR3 protein: CASSRQTGGSSYEQYF; CDR3 DNA: TGTGCCAGCAGCCGACAGACAGGGGGTTCATCCTACGAGCAGTACTTC
CDR3 length: 14; clone size: once; D gene: TRBD1; J gene: TRBJ2-3; V gene: TRBV29-1; CDR3 protein: CSVPEGARTDTQYF; CDR3 DNA: TGCAGCGTTCCAGAGGGGGCTCGCACAGATACGCAGTATTTT
CDR3 length: 15; clone size: once; D gene: .; J gene: TRBJ1-1; V gene: TRBV7-2; CDR3 protein: CASSLRGGENTEAFF; CDR3 DNA: TGTGCCAGCAGCTTACGGGGGGGTGAGAACACTGAAGCTTTCTTT
CDR3 length: 12; clone size: .; D gene: .; J gene: TRBJ1-1; V gene: TRBV30; CDR3 protein: CAGGRVNTEAFF; CDR3 DNA: TGTGCCGGAGGGCGGGTGAACACTGAAGCTTTCTTT
CDR3 length: 13; clone size: .; D gene: .; J gene: TRBJ1-1; V gene: TRBV9; CDR3 protein: CASSVVLNTEAFF; CDR3 DNA: TGTGCCAGCAGCGTAGTATTGAACACTGAAGCTTTCTTT
CDR3 length: 15; clone size: .; D gene: TRBD2; J gene: TRBJ2-3; V gene: TRBV29-1; CDR3 protein: CSVGPSGGGTDTQYF; CDR3 DNA: TGCAGCGTTGGCCCTAGCGGGGGAGGGACAGATACGCAGTATTTT
CDR3 length: 15; clone size: .; D gene: TRBD2; J gene: TRBJ2-3; V gene: TRBV14; CDR3 protein: CASSQGWRGTDTQYF; CDR3 DNA: TGTGCCAGCAGCCAAGGGTGGCGGGGGACAGATACGCAGTATTTT
CDR3 length: 15; clone size: .; D gene: TRBD1; J gene: TRBJ1-5; V gene: TRBV18; CDR3 protein: CASSPGQVPIQPQHF; CDR3 DNA: TGTGCCAGCTCACCTGGACAGGTTCCCATTCAGCCCCAGCATTTT
CDR3 length: 17; clone size: few; D gene: TRBD1; J gene: TRBJ2-2; V gene: TRBV7-2; CDR3 protein: CASSLEPGTGETGELFF; CDR3 DNA: TGTGCCAGCAGCTTAGAGCCCGGGACAGGGGAAACCGGGGAGCTGTTTTTT
CDR3 length: 14; clone size: few; D gene: .; J gene: TRBJ1-1; V gene: TRBV9; CDR3 protein: CASRGDKGSTEAFF; CDR3 DNA: TGTGCCAGCAGGGGGGACAAAGGAAGCACTGAAGCTTTCTTT
CDR3 length: 16; clone size: .; D gene: .; J gene: TRBJ2-2; V gene: TRBV4-1; CDR3 protein: CASSPRGQPNTGELFF; CDR3 DNA: TGCGCCAGCAGTCCAAGGGGCCAGCCGAACACCGGGGAGCTGTTTTTT
CDR3 length: 15; clone size: .; D gene: .; J gene: TRBJ1-5; V gene: TRBV6-2/TRBV6-3; CDR3 protein: CASSYEGTVNQPQHF; CDR3 DNA: TGTGCCAGCAGTTACGAGGGTACAGTTAATCAGCCCCAGCATTTT
CDR3 length: 15; clone size: .; D gene: TRBD2; J gene: TRBJ2-1; V gene: TRBV7-2; CDR3 protein: CASSQRGGIYYEQFF; CDR3 DNA: TGTGCCAGCAGCCAGCGGGGGGGCATTTATTATGAGCAGTTCTTC
CDR3 length: 15; clone size: .; D gene: .; J gene: TRBJ2-3; V gene: TRBV19; CDR3 protein: CASSIGGRVGDTQYF; CDR3 DNA: TGTGCCAGTAGTATAGGGGGCAGGGTCGGAGATACGCAGTATTTT
CDR3 length: 12; clone size: .; D gene: .; J gene: TRBJ1-3; V gene: TRBV7-9; CDR3 protein: CASSLTGNTIYF; CDR3 DNA: TGTGCCAGCAGTCTTACAGGGAACACCATATATTTT
CDR3 length: 18; clone size: .; D gene: .; J gene: TRBJ1-1; V gene: TRBV11-2; CDR3 protein: CASSPRRWMARTNTEAFF; CDR3 DNA: TGTGCCAGCAGTCCTAGACGGTGGATGGCGAGAACAAACACTGAAGCTTTCTTT
CDR3 length: 17; clone size: few; D gene: TRBD1; J gene: TRBJ1-3; V gene: TRBV5-4; CDR3 protein: CASSKKTGVSSGNTIYF; CDR3 DNA: TGTGCCAGCAGCAAGAAGACAGGGGTGAGCTCTGGAAACACCATATATTTT
CDR3 length: 12; clone size: .; D gene: .; J gene: TRBJ2-4; V gene: TRBV10-3; CDR3 protein: CAISEEVDIQYF; CDR3 DNA: TGTGCCATCAGTGAAGAGGTGGACATTCAGTACTTC
CDR3 length: 14; clone size: .; D gene: TRBD2; J gene: TRBJ2-3; V gene: TRBV2; CDR3 protein: CASRRGGYADTQYF; CDR3 DNA: TGTGCCAGCAGGCGGGGGGGCTATGCAGATACGCAGTATTTT
CDR3 length: 14; clone size: .; D gene: TRBD1; J gene: TRBJ2-7; V gene: TRBV18; CDR3 protein: CASSPTGQTYEQYF; CDR3 DNA: TGTGCCAGCTCACCTACGGGACAGACATACGAGCAGTACTTC